The present TCR beta chain was sequenced within a study of response to subunit inactivated influenza vaccine. TCRdb re-analysed the RT-PCR reads in MiXCR, keeping a single row per CDR3 protein. The table includes around 600,000 distinct CDR3 sequences, approximately 10% detected once. V shed 6 bases and J shed 0 bases, with 12 bases lying between them. Germline V gene sequence: CDR1 MNHNS, CDR2 SASEGT. CDR3 length: 15 residues. This clonotype was seen a few times. The same sample was also used in a study of T cells expressing NK-cell markers. This second study says: The authors made TCR beta cDNA libraries by 5'RACE template switching. This switching added a universal primer site and UMIs. The use of an anti-gamma-delta TCR antibody, which was added in several experiments, restricted sorting to T cells expressing alpha-beta TCR. Clarity on HCMV specificity was lacking for the expanded NKG2C+ T cell clones.

This TCR was recovered from a man aged 45-65 years who received an inactivated influenza vaccine. Material: PBMCs from blood, obtained on the day of vaccination. V and J are TRBV6-1 and TRBJ2-1; the D gene is possibly TRBD2 (7 bases). DNA for the CDR3: TGTGCCAGCAGGAGGGGGGGGCCCTCCTACAATGAGCAGTTCTTC. It yields the protein CASRRGGPSYNEQFF.